This T cell receptor beta chain stems from a study of patients and donors after allogeneic stem cell transplantation. TCRdb itself ran the RT-PCR reads through MiXCR, one entry per CDR3 protein. The data show about 2,500 distinct CDR3 sequences, with 6% to 9% seen just once and 25% to 30% held by the top ten. Trimming took off 5 bases at V and 6 bases at J, with 5 bases between the two ends. The CDR3 totals 11 residues. CDR1 and CDR2 (germline): SEHNR, FQNEAQ (reference sequence). Sample share makes this clonotype medium-sized. The origin of this receptor is a human donor who was either an allogeneic HSCT recipient or a stem cell or donor lymphocyte infusion donor (not recorded which). It is not recorded whose cells these are; they may come from a transplant donor. The material sequenced was blood, either unsorted or a sorted T cell fraction (not recorded which). The chain carries TRBV7-9 and TRBJ2-1; unclear D gene. The CDR3 spells CASSLGNEQFF. In DNA form, the CDR3 reads TGTGCCAGCAGCCTAGGCAATGAGCAGTTCTTC.